These T cell receptor beta chains were read from a single sample in a study of T cell changes during pregnancy in multiple sclerosis. Assay used: immunoSEQ multiplex PCR; TCRdb lists only in-frame clones, some missing. The sample has 30,000 to 50,000 clones, 91% seen once; the top ten hold roughly 0.45%. Sequences were derived from CD4+ T cells from peripheral blood mononuclear cells, sampled in the third trimester of pregnancy. Receptor source: a female donor in good health, enrolled as a control in a pregnancy study. Each CDR3 is given with its conserved first and last residue. D genes are given only for firm matches. Not all rows give a size; the values are once, few, many and, for expanded clones, a class.

J	V	size	D	DNA	CDR3
TRBJ2-7	TRBV20-1	NA	NA	TGCAGTGCTAGTTCCGCGTACGAGCAGTACTTC	CSASSAYEQYF
TRBJ2-3	TRBV7-8	NA	NA	TGTGCCAGCAGCTTAAGAGAGAGTGATACGCAGTATTTT	CASSLRESDTQYF
TRBJ2-5	TRBV4-2	once	NA	TGTGCCAGCAGCCAAGGCGTATCGGCACGTCAGGGACAAGAGACCCAGTACTTC	CASSQGVSARQGQETQYF
TRBJ1-3	TRBV13	NA	NA	TGTGCCAGCAGCTTTACTTCGGACAGTCGCTCTGGAAACACCATATATTTT	CASSFTSDSRSGNTIYF
TRBJ1-5	TRBV7-2	NA	NA	TGTGCCAGCAGCTTAGGACAGACGTATCAGCCCCAGCATTTT	CASSLGQTYQPQHF
TRBJ2-5	TRBV7-3	NA	NA	TGTGCCAGCAGCTTTCAGCGAGGAGGCAGAGAGACCCAGTACTTC	CASSFQRGGRETQYF
TRBJ2-7	TRBV10-3	few	TRBD1	TGTGCCATCAGCGGGGAAGCCCGGGACAGGGGGACCTACGAGCAGTACTTC	CAISGEARDRGTYEQYF
TRBJ1-2	TRBV9	NA	TRBD1	TGTGCCAGCAGCTCACAGGGGGTGCGCTATGGCTACACCTTC	CASSSQGVRYGYTF
TRBJ2-1	TRBV5-1	NA	TRBD1	TGCGCCAGCAGCTTGGGATTTGCAGGGGGCTACAATGAGCAGTTCTTC	CASSLGFAGGYNEQFF
TRBJ1-3	TRBV6-5	NA	TRBD1	TGTGCCAGCAGTTACTCCGGACAGGGAAAAGGAAACACCATATATTTT	CASSYSGQGKGNTIYF
TRBJ2-3	TRBV4-2	once	NA	TGTGCCAGCAGCCAAAGGACGGAGGGGATGATGGGTAGCACAGATACGCAGTATTTT	CASSQRTEGMMGSTDTQYF
TRBJ1-1	TRBV7-2	NA	NA	TGTGCCAGCAGCCTCCTACGGGGCACTGAAGCTTTCTTT	CASSLLRGTEAFF
TRBJ1-4	TRBV5-5	once	TRBD1	TGTGCCAGCAGCTTAGCGGGACAGGGAGCGAGGAAACTGTTTTTT	CASSLAGQGARKLFF
TRBJ2-5	TRBV11-3	NA	TRBD1	TGTGCCAGCAGCTTAAGGCCAGGGGGGACCCAGTACTTC	CASSLRPGGTQYF
TRBJ1-2	TRBV7-9	NA	TRBD1	TGTGCCAGCAGCCCGGGACAGCGCTATGGCTACACCTTC	CASSPGQRYGYTF
TRBJ2-1	TRBV28	NA	TRBD2	TGTGCCAGCAGATCTGGACTAGCGGGATACAATGAGCAGTTCTTC	CASRSGLAGYNEQFF
TRBJ2-1	TRBV7-6	NA	TRBD2	TGTGCCAGCAGCTTAAATCCTCCGGCGGGAGCGGTTAGTAATGAGCAGTTCTTC	CASSLNPPAGAVSNEQFF
TRBJ2-7	TRBV27	NA	TRBD2	TGTGCCAGCAGTTTTCCGTCCGGGACTAGCGGGCTGTTCGGGGTCGTACCACACGAGCAGTACTTC	CASSFPSGTSGLFGVVPHEQYF
TRBJ2-1	TRBV7-2	few	NA	TGTGCCAGCAGCTTACGCTACAATGAGCAGTTCTTC	CASSLRYNEQFF
TRBJ1-6	TRBV30	NA	NA	TGTGCCTGGACAATTCCTGGTGGGGGGGGCGATTCACCCCTCCACTTT	CAWTIPGGGGDSPLHF
TRBJ2-7	TRBV6-4	NA	TRBD1	TGTGCCAGCTCGGGGGACCATGACAGGGGGCCCAACGAGCAGTACTTC	CASSGDHDRGPNEQYF
TRBJ2-1	TRBV19	NA	TRBD1	TGTGCCAGTAGTAAGGGACAGCCTTCCTACAATGAGCAGTTCTTC	CASSKGQPSYNEQFF
TRBJ2-7	TRBV14	NA	TRBD2	TGTGCCAGCAGCCAACTAGCGGGGGGTTACGAGCAGTACTTC	CASSQLAGGYEQYF
TRBJ1-2	TRBV29-1	NA	TRBD1	TGCAGCGTTGGGACAGGGGGCGCGGAGGGCTACACCTTC	CSVGTGGAEGYTF
TRBJ1-1	TRBV30	NA	NA	TGTGCCTGGAGTCCACAGGGTAGTGAAGCTTTCTTT	CAWSPQGSEAFF
TRBJ1-6	TRBV10-3	NA	NA	TGTGCCATCAGTGAGTCGATAAGTTCAGGGCAAAATTCACCCCTCCACTTT	CAISESISSGQNSPLHF
TRBJ2-5	TRBV2	NA	NA	TGTGCCAGCAGTGCTGGAGCGGACCTACAAGAGACCCAGTACTTC	CASSAGADLQETQYF
TRBJ1-5	TRBV2	NA	TRBD1	TGTGCCAGCAGGGATCAGGGCCACAGGGGGCCCCAGCATTTT	CASRDQGHRGPQHF
TRBJ1-1	TRBV10-1	NA	NA	TGCGCCAGCAGTGAGCGTGAGGACACTGAAGCTTTCTTT	CASSEREDTEAFF
TRBJ2-5	TRBV5-1	NA	TRBD2	TGCGCCAGCGCCACCAGCCGGGGGGTCCTACAAGAGACCCAGTACTTC	CASATSRGVLQETQYF
TRBJ2-1	TRBV9	NA	NA	TGTGCCAGCAGCGATCTAGGGGCGGACTACAATGAGCAGTTCTTC	CASSDLGADYNEQFF
TRBJ1-4	TRBV2	few	NA	TGTGCCAGCAAGTTCGGGGCTAATGAAAAACTGTTTTTT	CASKFGANEKLFF
TRBJ1-2	TRBV18	NA	TRBD1	TGTGCCAGCTCACCAGACAGGGAGGTCTATGGCTACACCTTC	CASSPDREVYGYTF
TRBJ1-3	TRBV19	NA	NA	TGTGCCAGTAGTATAGGACAAACTGGAAACACCATATATTTT	CASSIGQTGNTIYF
TRBJ1-6	TRBV7-2	NA	NA	TGTGCCAGCAGTTCTCATAATTCACCCCTCCACTTT	CASSSHNSPLHF
TRBJ2-1	TRBV6-6	NA	TRBD1	TGTGCCAGCAAGGACAGGGTACGAGGGAATGAGCAGTTCTTC	CASKDRVRGNEQFF
TRBJ2-3	TRBV6-4	NA	TRBD1	TGTGCCAGCAGCCGGGACAGGGGTGGAGATACGCAGTATTTT	CASSRDRGGDTQYF
TRBJ1-1	TRBV9	NA	NA	TGTGCCAGCAGCGTAGAGGGCAGGGGGAACACTGAAGCTTTCTTT	CASSVEGRGNTEAFF
TRBJ1-3	TRBV7-8	NA	NA	TGTGCCAGCTTGCGGGGTGGGGGGAACACCATATATTTT	CASLRGGGNTIYF
TRBJ1-6	TRBV6-5	NA	NA	TGTGCCAGCAGACCCGGGAGCTCCTATAATTCACCCCTCCACTTT	CASRPGSSYNSPLHF
TRBJ2-3	TRBV7-2	NA	TRBD2	TGTGCCAGCAGCAAAAAACTAGCGGTCTTAAGTACAGATACGCAGTATTTT	CASSKKLAVLSTDTQYF
TRBJ1-1	TRBV30	NA	NA	TGTGCCTGGAGTGTAGGGGGGGCGGTGAACACTGAAGCTTTCTTT	CAWSVGGAVNTEAFF
TRBJ2-6	TRBV30	NA	TRBD2	TGTGCCTGGAGTGTACTGCGGGCCTTCGGGGGGAGGTCTGGGGCCAACGTCCTGACTTTC	CAWSVLRAFGGRSGANVLTF